This T cell receptor (beta chain) emerged from a study of regulatory T cells in long-lasting Graves disease. With iRepertoire HTBI primers and Arm-PCR of CDR3 regions, TCR beta libraries were built. TCRdb fed the multiplex PCR reads into MiXCR, producing one record per CDR3 protein. The sample has 580,000 or so distinct CDR3 sequences, 15% to 20% seen once. Study-wide results and caveats: Lower TCR diversity was seen in persistent Graves' patients than in newly diagnosed ones.

In regard to this clonotype: The target antigen is unknown.

Indicated time point: newly diagnosed GD, antithyroid drugs for less than 3 months. PBMC-derived RNA was used for the TCR library. Patients of an endocrinology department in Xi'an, China, were included. This sample was shared with a second study, whose subject was T cells in Graves' hyperthyroidism and ophthalmopathy. This second study says: During a first-round RT-PCR of the TCR CDR3, the HTBI primer set was used.

The receptor was isolated from a man aged 18-30 years with Graves disease. Material: peripheral blood mononuclear cells (PBMCs), obtained at new diagnosis, from a patient treated with antithyroid drugs.

The CDR3 DNA reads as TGTGCCAGCAGCTTAGGACTGACAACAACTAATGAAAAACTGTTTTTT. Its translation is CASSLGLTTTNEKLFF. The chain is built from TRBV11-2 and TRBJ1-4; no clear D. The germline V gene has CDR1 SGHAT and CDR2 FQNNGV. The CDR3 totals 16 residues. The ends were cut back, 1 base at V and 0 bases at J, with 9 bases in the middle.